The source of this T cell receptor beta chain is a study of blood T cell repertoires in COVID-19. Study-wide context: T cells, B-cell-depleted T cells, or PBMCs supplied cDNA or gDNA.

Only one count was recorded for this clone. This CDR3 is built from 10 residues. Germline CDR1 and CDR2: DFQATT and SNEGSKA (reference sequence). Germline trimming cut 5 bases from V and 6 bases from J; bases unmatched to any gene: 0. Sequenced by immunoSEQ multiplex PCR; TCRdb stores in-frame clones only, minus some. The top ten hold roughly 15% of the sample, which has some 250,000 clones, around 86% seen once. Everyone who took part was about 18 to 90 years old, and they came from 24 US areas. Sequencing was carried out using PBMCs or T cells enriched from blood (not recorded which). The chain carries TRBV20-1 and TRBJ1-2; TRBD1 matches 7 bases. The sequence came from a man younger than 30 who had recovered from COVID-19. The chain's CDR3 is CSAQGDGYTF. The CDR3 DNA reads TGCAGTGCTCAGGGGGATGGCTACACCTTC.